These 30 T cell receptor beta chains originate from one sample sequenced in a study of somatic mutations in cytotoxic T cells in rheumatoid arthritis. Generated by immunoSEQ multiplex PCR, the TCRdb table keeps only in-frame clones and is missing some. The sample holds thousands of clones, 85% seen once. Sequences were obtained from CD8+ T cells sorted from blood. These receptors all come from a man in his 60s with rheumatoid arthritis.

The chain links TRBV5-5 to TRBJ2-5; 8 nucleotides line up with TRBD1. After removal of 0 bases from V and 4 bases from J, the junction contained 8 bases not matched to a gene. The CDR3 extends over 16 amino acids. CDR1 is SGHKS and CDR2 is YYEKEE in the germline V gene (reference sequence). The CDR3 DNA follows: TGTGCCAGCAGCTTGGGACGGCAGGGGGCGGGAGAGACCCAGTACTTC. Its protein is CASSLGRQGAGETQYF.

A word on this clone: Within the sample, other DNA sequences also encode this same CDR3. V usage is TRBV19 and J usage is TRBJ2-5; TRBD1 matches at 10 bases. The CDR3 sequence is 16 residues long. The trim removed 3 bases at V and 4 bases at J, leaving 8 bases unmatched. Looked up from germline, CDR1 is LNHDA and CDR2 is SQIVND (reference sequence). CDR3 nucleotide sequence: TGTGCCAGTAGTATCGCCAGCGGGACAGGGGCAGAGACCCAGTACTTC. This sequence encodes CASSIASGTGAETQYF. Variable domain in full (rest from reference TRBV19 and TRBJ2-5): DGGITQSPKYLFRKEGQNVTLSCEQNLNHDAMYWYRQDPGQGLRLIYYSQIVNDFQKGDIAEGYSVSREKKESFPLTVTSAQKNPTAFYLCASSIASGTGAETQYFGPGTRLLVL.

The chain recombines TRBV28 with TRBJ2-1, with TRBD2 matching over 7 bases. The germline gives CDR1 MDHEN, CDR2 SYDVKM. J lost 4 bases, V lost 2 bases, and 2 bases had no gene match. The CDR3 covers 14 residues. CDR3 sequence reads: CASSLAGDYNEQFF. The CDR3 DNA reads TGTGCCAGCAGTTTAGCGGGAGATTACAATGAGCAGTTCTTC.

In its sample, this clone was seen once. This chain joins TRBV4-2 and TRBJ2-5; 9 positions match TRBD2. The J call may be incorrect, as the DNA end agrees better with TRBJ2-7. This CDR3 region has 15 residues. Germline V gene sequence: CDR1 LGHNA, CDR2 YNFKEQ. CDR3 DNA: TGTGCCAGCAGCCTCGCCGATAGCGGGGGCTACGAGCAGTACTTC. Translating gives CASSLADSGGYEQYF.

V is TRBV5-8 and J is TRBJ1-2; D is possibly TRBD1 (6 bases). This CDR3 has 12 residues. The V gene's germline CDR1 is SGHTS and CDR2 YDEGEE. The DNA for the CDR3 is TGTGCAAAGGGGGGGGGAGAGGTTGGCTACACCTTC. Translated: CAKGGGEVGYTF.

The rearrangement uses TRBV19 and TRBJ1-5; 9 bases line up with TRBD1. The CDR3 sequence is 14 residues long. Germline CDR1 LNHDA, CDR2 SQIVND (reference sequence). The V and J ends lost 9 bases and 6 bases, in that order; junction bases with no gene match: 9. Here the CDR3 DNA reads TGTGCCAGCGACGGGACAGGGTTGGGTCAGCCCCAGCATTTT. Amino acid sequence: CASDGTGLGQPQHF.

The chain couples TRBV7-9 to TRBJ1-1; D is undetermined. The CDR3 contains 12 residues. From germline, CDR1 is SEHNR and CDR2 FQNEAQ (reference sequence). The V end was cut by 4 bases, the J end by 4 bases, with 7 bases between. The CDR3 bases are TGTGCCAGCAGCTCGGTAACCACTGAAGCTTTCTTT. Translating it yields CASSSVTTEAFF.

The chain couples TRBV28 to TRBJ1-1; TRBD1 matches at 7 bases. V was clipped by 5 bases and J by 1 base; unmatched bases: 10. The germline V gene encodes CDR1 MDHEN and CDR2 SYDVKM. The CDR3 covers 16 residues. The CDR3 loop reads CASSTLQGVGNTEAFF. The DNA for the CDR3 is TGTGCCAGCAGTACCCTCCAGGGGGTGGGGAACACTGAAGCTTTCTTT.

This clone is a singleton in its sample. Written as DNA, the CDR3 is TGTGCCAGCAGCTTAGAGGGTGGAGCCCCAGAGCAGTACTTC. It specifies CASSLEGGAPEQYF. This sequence joins TRBV11-2 and TRBJ2-7, with unresolved D. The CDR3 loop spans 14 amino acids. CDR1 and CDR2 from the germline V gene are SGHAT and FQNNGV. V gave up 0 bases and J gave up 7 bases, with 13 bases separating them.

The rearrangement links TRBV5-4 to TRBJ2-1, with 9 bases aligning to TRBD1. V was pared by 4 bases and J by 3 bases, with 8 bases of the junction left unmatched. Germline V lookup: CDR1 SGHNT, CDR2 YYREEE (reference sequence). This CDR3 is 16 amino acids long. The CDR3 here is CASSPPRTGDYNEQFF. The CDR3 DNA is TGTGCCAGCAGCCCCCCCCGGACAGGGGACTACAATGAGCAGTTCTTC.

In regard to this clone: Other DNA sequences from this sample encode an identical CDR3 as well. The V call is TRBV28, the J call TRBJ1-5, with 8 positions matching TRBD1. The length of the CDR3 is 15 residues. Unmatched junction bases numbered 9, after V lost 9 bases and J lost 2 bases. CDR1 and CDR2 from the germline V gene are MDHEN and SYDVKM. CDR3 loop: CASSPGGEGNQPQHF. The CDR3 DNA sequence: TGTGCCAGTAGTCCAGGGGGCGAGGGCAATCAGCCCCAGCATTTT.

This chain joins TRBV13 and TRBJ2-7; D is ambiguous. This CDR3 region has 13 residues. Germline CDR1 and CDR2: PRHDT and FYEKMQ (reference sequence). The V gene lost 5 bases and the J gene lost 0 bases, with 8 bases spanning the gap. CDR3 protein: CASSLPSSYEQYF. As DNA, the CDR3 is TGTGCCAGCAGCCTCCCTAGCTCCTACGAGCAGTACTTC.

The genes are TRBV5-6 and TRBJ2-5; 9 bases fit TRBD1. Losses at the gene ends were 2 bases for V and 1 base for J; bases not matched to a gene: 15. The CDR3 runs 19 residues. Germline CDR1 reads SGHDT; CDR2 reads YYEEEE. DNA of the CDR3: TGTGCCAGCAGCTTTTTTTTCCATGCCGGGACAGGGTCCCAAGAGACCCAGTACTTC. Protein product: CASSFFFHAGTGSQETQYF.

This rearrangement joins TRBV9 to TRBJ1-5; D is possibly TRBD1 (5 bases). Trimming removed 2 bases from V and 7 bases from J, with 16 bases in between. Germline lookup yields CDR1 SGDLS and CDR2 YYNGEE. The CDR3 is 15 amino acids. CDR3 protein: CASSVDSASGQPQHF. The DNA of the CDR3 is TGTGCCAGCAGCGTCGACAGTGCCTCGGGCCAGCCCCAGCATTTT.

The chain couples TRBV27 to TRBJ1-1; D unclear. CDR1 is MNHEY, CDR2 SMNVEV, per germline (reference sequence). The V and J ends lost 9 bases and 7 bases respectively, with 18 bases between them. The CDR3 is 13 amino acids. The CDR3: CASRAGSGIEAFF. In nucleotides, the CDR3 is TGTGCCAGTCGCGCCGGGAGCGGGATTGAAGCTTTCTTT.

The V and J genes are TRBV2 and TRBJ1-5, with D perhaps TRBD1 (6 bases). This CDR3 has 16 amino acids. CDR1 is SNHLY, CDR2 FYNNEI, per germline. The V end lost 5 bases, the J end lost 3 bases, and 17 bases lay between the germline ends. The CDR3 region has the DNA TGTGCCAGCAGTCCCCTCGGGGCAGGGGACAATCAGCCCCAGCATTTT. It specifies CASSPLGAGDNQPQHF.

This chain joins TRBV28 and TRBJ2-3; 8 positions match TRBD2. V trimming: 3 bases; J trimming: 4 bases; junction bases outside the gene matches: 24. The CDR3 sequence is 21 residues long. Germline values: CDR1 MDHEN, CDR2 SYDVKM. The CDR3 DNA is TGTGCCAGCAGTTTTGTTGGGCGGTTTTGGGCGGGGGGTAAACTACCAGATACGCAGTATTTT. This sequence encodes CASSFVGRFWAGGKLPDTQYF. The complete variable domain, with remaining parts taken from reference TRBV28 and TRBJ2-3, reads DVKVTQSSRYLVKRTGEKVFLECVQDMDHENMFWYRQDPGLGLRLIYFSYDVKMKEKGDIPEGYSVSREKKERFSLILESASTNQTSMYLCASSFVGRFWAGGKLPDTQYFGPGTRLTVL.

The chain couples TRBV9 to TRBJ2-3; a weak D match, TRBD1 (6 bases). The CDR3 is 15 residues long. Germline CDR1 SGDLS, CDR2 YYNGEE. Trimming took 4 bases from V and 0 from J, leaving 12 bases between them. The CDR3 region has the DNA TGTGCCAGCAGCACATGGACAGCTAGCACAGATACGCAGTATTTT. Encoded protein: CASSTWTASTDTQYF.

The CDR3 region has the DNA TGCGCCAGCAGCCGATCAGACAGGGGGCGCGGGGAGCAGTACTTC. It yields the protein CASSRSDRGRGEQYF. The rearrangement joins TRBV4-1 to TRBJ2-7; TRBD1 matches at 10 bases. V was clipped by 4 bases and J by 7 bases; unmatched bases: 10. This CDR3 spans 15 amino acids. Germline assignment: CDR1 MGHRA and CDR2 YSYEKL.

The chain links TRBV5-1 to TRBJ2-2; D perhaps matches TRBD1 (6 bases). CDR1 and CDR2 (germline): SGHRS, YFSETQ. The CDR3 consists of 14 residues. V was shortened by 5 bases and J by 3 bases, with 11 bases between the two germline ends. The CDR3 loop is CASRMQGYTGELFF. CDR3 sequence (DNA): TGCGCCAGCAGGATGCAGGGGTACACCGGGGAGCTGTTTTTT.

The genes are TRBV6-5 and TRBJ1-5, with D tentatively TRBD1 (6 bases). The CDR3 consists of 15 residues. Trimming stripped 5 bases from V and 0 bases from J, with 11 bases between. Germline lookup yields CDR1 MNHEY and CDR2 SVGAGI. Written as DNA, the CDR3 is TGTGCCAGCAGTCTTAGACAGGATAGCAATCAGCCCCAGCATTTT. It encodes CASSLRQDSNQPQHF.

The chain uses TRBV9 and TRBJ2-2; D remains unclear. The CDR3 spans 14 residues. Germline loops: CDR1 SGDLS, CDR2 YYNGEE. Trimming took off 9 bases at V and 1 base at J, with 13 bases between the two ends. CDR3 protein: CATREDWNTGELFF. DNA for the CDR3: TGTGCCACCCGAGAAGACTGGAACACCGGGGAGCTGTTTTTT.

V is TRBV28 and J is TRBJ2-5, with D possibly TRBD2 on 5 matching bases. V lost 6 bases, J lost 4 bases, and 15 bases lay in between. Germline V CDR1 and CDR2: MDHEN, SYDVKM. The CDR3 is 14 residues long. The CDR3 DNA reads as TGTGCCAGCAGGCGCCCCTCGAGGGCAGAGACCCAGTACTTC. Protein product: CASRRPSRAETQYF.

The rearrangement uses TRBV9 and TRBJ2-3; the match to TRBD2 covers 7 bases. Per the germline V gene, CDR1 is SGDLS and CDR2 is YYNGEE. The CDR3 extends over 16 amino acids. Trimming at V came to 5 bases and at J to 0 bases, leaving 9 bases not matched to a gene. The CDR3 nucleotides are TGTGCCAGCAGTGGGAGGGGTTCGGACAGCACAGATACGCAGTATTTT. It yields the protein CASSGRGSDSTDTQYF.

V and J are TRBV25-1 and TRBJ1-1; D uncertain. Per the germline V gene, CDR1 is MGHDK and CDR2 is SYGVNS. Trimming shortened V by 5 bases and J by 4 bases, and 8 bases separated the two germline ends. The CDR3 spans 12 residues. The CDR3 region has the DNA TGTGCCAGCAGTCTCCGGGGCACTGAAGCTTTCTTT. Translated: CASSLRGTEAFF.

Here the CDR3 DNA reads TGTGCCAGCAGTGATACAGGGTCCCCCTATGAAAAACTGTTTTTT. Translating it yields CASSDTGSPYEKLFF. V is TRBV2 and J is TRBJ1-4, with D maybe TRBD1 (6 bases). Trimming shortened V by 3 bases and J by 6 bases, and 14 bases separated the two germline ends. The CDR3 has 15 amino acids. CDR1 is SNHLY, CDR2 FYNNEI, per germline.

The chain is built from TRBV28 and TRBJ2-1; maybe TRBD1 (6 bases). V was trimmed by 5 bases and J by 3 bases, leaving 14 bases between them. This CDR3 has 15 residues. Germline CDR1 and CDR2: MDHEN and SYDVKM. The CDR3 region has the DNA TGTGCCAGCAGTACTTGGGACACCAACTACAATGAGCAGTTCTTC. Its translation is CASSTWDTNYNEQFF.

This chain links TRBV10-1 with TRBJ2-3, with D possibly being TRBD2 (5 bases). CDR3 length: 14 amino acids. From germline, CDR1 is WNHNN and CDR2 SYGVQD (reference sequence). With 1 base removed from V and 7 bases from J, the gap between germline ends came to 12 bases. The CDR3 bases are TGCGCCAGCAGTGAGTTCAAGCGGTTGAATACGCAGTATTTT. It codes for CASSEFKRLNTQYF.

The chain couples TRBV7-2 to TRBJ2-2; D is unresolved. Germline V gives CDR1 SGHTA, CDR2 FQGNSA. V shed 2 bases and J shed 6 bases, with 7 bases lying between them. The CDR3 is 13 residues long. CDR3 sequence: CASSLLGPGELFF. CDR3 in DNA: TGTGCCAGCAGCTTACTGGGCCCCGGGGAGCTGTTTTTT.

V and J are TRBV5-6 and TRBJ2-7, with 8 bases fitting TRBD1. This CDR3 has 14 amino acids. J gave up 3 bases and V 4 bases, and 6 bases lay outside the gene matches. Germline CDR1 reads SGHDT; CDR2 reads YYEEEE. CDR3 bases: TGTGCCAGCAGCCAGACAGGGGCCAACTACGAGCAGTACTTC. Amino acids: CASSQTGANYEQYF.